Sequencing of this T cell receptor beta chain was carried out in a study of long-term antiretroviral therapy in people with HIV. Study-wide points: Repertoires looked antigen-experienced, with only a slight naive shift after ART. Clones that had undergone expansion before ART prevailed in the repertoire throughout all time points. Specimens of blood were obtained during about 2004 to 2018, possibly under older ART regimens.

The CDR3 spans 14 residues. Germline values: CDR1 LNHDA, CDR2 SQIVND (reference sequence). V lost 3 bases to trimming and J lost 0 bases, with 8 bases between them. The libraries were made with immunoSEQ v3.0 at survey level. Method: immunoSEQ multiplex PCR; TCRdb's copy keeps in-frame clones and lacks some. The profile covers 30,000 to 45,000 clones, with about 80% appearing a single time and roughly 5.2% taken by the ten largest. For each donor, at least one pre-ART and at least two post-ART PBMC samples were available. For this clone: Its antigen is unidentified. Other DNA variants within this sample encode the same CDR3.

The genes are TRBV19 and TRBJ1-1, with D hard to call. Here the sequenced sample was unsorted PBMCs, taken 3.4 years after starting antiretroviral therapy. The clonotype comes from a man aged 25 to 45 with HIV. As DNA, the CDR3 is TGTGCCAGTAGTATTAGGAGAATGAACACTGAAGCTTTCTTT. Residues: CASSIRRMNTEAFF.